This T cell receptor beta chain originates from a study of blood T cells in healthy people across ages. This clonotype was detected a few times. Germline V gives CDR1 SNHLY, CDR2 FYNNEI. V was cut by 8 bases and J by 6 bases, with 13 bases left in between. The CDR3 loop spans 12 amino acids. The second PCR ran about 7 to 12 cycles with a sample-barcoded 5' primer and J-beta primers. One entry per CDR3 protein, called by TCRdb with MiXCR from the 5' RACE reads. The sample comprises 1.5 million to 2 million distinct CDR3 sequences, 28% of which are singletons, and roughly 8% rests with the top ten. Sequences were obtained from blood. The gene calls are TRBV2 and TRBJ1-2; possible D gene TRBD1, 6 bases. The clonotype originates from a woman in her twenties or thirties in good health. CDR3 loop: CASVNRANGYTF. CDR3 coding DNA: TGTGCCAGCGTGAACAGGGCAAATGGCTACACCTTC.